This entry features one TCR beta chain sequence. Its antigen is unknown. This CDR3 has 16 residues. Per the germline V gene, CDR1 is SGHTA and CDR2 is FQGNSA. Trimming shortened V by 9 bases and J by 5 bases, and 24 bases separated the two germline ends. Method: immunoSEQ multiplex PCR; TCRdb's copy keeps in-frame clones and lacks some. The sample lists tens of thousands of clones; 70% to 90% were seen once. The sample is drawn from a study of OX40 agonist ivuxolimab in advanced cancers. Study at large: With a range of roughly 20 to 90, age averaged roughly 61 years, and around 83% were male. General study points: The average count of expanded clones was higher among CD8+ T cells than among CD4+. Dose levels from 0.1 to 3.0 mg/kg saw CD4+ and CD8+ blood T cells expand clonally by week 6.

Material: CD4+ or CD8+ T cells sorted from blood, obtained in a trial of the OX40 agonist ivuxolimab. V gene TRBV7-2 combines with J gene TRBJ2-3; possible D gene TRBD2, 5 bases. The sequence was obtained from an adult with an advanced solid tumor such as melanoma, head and neck, liver or kidney cancer. The CDR3 here is CASRAPGRGGLDTQYF. DNA for the CDR3: TGTGCCAGTCGAGCCCCGGGCCGGGGTGGATTAGATACGCAGTATTTT.